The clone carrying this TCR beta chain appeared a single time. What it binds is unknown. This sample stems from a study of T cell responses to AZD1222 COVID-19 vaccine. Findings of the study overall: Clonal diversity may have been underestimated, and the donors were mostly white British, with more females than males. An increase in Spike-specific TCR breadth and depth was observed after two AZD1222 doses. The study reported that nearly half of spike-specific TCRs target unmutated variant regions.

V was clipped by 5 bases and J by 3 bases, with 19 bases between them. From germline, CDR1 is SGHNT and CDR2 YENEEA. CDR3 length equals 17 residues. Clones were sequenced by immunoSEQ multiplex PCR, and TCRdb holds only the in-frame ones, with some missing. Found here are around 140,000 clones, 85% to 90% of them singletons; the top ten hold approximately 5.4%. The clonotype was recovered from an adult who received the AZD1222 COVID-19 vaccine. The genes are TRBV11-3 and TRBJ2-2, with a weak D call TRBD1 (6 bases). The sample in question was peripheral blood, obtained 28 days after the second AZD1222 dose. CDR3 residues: CASSPATGFIDTGELFF. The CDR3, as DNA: TGTGCCAGCAGCCCCGCCACAGGGTTTATCGACACCGGGGAGCTGTTTTTT.